These T cell receptor beta chains were read from a single sample in a study of T cell clones after liver transplantation. Some clones are missing from TCRdb's copy, which holds only in-frame ones; the method was immunoSEQ multiplex PCR. Here the sample spans tens of thousands of clones, around 90% being singletons. The sample was CD4+ T cells from blood, taken before liver transplant. The source of these receptors is a human donor who received a liver transplant. CDR3s include the opening cysteine and the closing phenylalanine or tryptophan. D genes are given only for firm matches. Clone size, where shown, is once, few, many, or a class for clones that have expanded.

size | J | V | D | DNA | CDR3
NA | TRBJ2-5 | TRBV5-1 | NA | TGCGCCAGCAGCACCCAGGGCGCAGGGACCGAAGAGACCCAGTACTTC | CASSTQGAGTEETQYF
NA | TRBJ1-5 | TRBV14 | NA | TGTGCCAGCAGCCAGACCTTAAGTCAGCCCCAGCATTTT | CASSQTLSQPQHF
NA | TRBJ2-5 | TRBV25-1 | TRBD1 | TGTGCCAGCGCGCCGGGACAGGGTCCCCAAGAGACCCAGTACTTC | CASAPGQGPQETQYF
NA | TRBJ1-4 | TRBV13 | TRBD1 | TGTGCCAGCACTCCATTGACAGGGGGTAATGAAAAACTGTTTTTT | CASTPLTGGNEKLFF
NA | TRBJ2-5 | TRBV5-1 | NA | TGCGCCAGCAGCTTTTCGGGGCAAGAGACCCAGTACTTC | CASSFSGQETQYF
once | TRBJ1-5 | TRBV2 | NA | TGTGCCAGCAGCCTATCAGGGGATCAGCCCCAGCATTTT | CASSLSGDQPQHF
few | TRBJ1-1 | TRBV7-2 | NA | TGTGCCAGCAGCTTACGCAGGGGTGAAGCTTTCTTT | CASSLRRGEAFF
NA | TRBJ2-5 | TRBV5-4 | TRBD1 | TGTGCCAGCAGCCCTCCGGGACAGTTCCAAGAGACCCAGTACTTC | CASSPPGQFQETQYF
few | TRBJ2-7 | TRBV2 | NA | TGTGCCAGCAGCCCCCGATACGAGCAGTACTTC | CASSPRYEQYF
NA | TRBJ2-1 | TRBV7-2 | TRBD2 | TGTGCCAGCAGCTTAGAGTCCACTAGCGGCTACAATGAGCAGTTCTTC | CASSLESTSGYNEQFF
NA | TRBJ2-5 | TRBV10-3 | NA | TGTGCCATCAGTGACGCGGGGACGGAGCAGTACTTC | CAISDAGTEQYF
NA | TRBJ2-7 | TRBV28 | TRBD1 | TGTGCCAGCACCCCGGGACAGGCCTACGAGCAGTACTTC | CASTPGQAYEQYF
NA | TRBJ2-1 | TRBV5-4 | TRBD2 | TGTGCCAGCAGCGATAGCGGGGGAAGGGAGCAGTTCTTC | CASSDSGGREQFF
NA | TRBJ2-2 | TRBV19 | NA | TGTGCCAGTAGTCCGGTGGCGGCGAACACCGGGGAGCTGTTTTTT | CASSPVAANTGELFF
NA | TRBJ2-1 | TRBV7-3 | NA | TGTGCCAGCAGCACTGGAGTGCCCAGGGGCAATGAGCAGTTCTTC | CASSTGVPRGNEQFF
once | TRBJ2-1 | TRBV29-1 | NA | TGCAGCCACAACAGGGTTGGATATAATGAGCAGTTCTTC | CSHNRVGYNEQFF
NA | TRBJ1-3 | TRBV7-2 | TRBD1 | TGTGCCAGCAGCGTGGACAGGGCCGGAAACACCATATATTTT | CASSVDRAGNTIYF
NA | TRBJ1-1 | TRBV6-5 | NA | TGTGCCAGCAGCGAGTGGGCGACGTCCCGGGGAGCTTTCTTT | CASSEWATSRGAFF
NA | TRBJ2-3 | TRBV4-3 | TRBD1 | TGCGCCAGCAGCCAAGCAGGGGGATCCGATACGCAGTATTTT | CASSQAGGSDTQYF
NA | TRBJ2-6 | TRBV9 | NA | TGTGCCAGCAGCCCCCGGCGAACAGGGTCGACCCTTTTTCCTGGGGCCAACGTCCTGACTTTC | CASSPRRTGSTLFPGANVLTF
NA | TRBJ2-3 | TRBV19 | TRBD1 | TGTGCCAGTAGTGATCACAGGGGACCGACAGATACGCAGTATTTT | CASSDHRGPTDTQYF
NA | TRBJ2-1 | TRBV5-3 | NA | TGTGCCAGAAGTTCTGTCCCCAGGGGTTGCAATGAGCAGTTCTTC | CARSSVPRGCNEQFF
NA | TRBJ1-1 | TRBV7-3 | NA | TGTGCCAGCAGCCCCCTGCGCCCGACGGGAAACACTGAAGCTTTCTTT | CASSPLRPTGNTEAFF
NA | TRBJ1-2 | TRBV2 | TRBD1 | TGTGCCAGCCGCGGACAGGCTAACTATGGCTACACCTTC | CASRGQANYGYTF
NA | TRBJ2-3 | TRBV18 | NA | TGTGCCAGCTCACCCCAGACGGGTACAGATACGCAGTATTTT | CASSPQTGTDTQYF
NA | TRBJ2-3 | TRBV9 | NA | TGTGCCAGCAGCGTTGAAGAGCGGCCCCGAACGCAGTATTTT | CASSVEERPRTQYF